This T cell receptor (beta chain) comes out of a study of blood T cell repertoires in COVID-19. Study background: T cells, B-cell-depleted T cells, or PBMCs provided the cDNA or gDNA that served as material.

The CDR3 runs to 18 residues. The trim removed 0 bases at V and 4 bases at J, leaving 9 bases unmatched. The germline CDR1 and CDR2 sequences are MGHRA and YSYEKL. Assay: immunoSEQ multiplex PCR; the TCRdb copy retains only in-frame clones and omits some. The sample has about 300,000 clones, about 90% seen once; the top ten hold just under 6.5%. The chain links TRBV4-1 to TRBJ2-1; 10 nucleotides line up with TRBD2. This clonotype originated in a woman between 45 and 65 years old with COVID-19, enrolled during active disease. The specimen sequenced was peripheral blood. The CDR3 DNA follows: TGCGCCAGCAGCCAAGAAGGTCCTTGGACTAGCGGATACAATGAGCAGTTCTTC. It yields the protein CASSQEGPWTSGYNEQFF.